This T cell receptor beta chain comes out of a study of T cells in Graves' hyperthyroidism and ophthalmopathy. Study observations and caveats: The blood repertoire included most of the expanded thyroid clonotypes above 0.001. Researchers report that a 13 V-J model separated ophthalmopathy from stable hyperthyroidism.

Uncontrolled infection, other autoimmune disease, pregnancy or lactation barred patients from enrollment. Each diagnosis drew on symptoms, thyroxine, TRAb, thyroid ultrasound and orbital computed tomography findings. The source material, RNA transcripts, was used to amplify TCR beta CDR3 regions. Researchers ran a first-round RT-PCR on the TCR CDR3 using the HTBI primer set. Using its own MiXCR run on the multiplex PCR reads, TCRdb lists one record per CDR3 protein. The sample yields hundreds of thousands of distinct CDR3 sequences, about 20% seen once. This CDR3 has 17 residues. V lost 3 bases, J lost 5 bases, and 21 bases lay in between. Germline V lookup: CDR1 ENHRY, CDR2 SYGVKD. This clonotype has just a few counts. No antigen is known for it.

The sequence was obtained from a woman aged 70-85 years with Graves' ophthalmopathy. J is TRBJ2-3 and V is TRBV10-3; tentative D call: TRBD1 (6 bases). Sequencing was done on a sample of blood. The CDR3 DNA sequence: TGTGCCATCAGTGATTTTCGGGGACAATCCACCCTAGATACGCAGTATTTT. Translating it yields CAISDFRGQSTLDTQYF.